This T cell receptor (beta chain) was profiled in a study of OX40 agonist ivuxolimab in advanced cancers. Study in general: Earlier anti-PD-1, anti-PD-L1 or anti-CTLA-4 therapy was permitted; 30% to 45% had received some. Whole-study findings and limits: On average, a greater number of expanded clones characterised CD8+ T cells relative to CD4+.

The V end was cut by 2 bases, the J end by 5 bases, with 14 bases between. The CDR3 has 15 amino acids. From germline, CDR1 is MGHDK and CDR2 SYGVNS. This clone has a handful of counts. Its antigen is currently unknown. Profiling relied on immunoSEQ multiplex PCR, and the TCRdb table lists in-frame clones only, not all of them. The sample shows about 80,000 clones, 94% of them seen only once. Patients who had autoimmune disease history or got systemic immunosuppression were left out. The specimen was CD4+ or CD8+ T cells sorted from blood, collected in a trial of the OX40 agonist ivuxolimab. The rearrangement joins TRBV25-1 to TRBJ2-3, with unresolved D. The sequence was collected from an adult with an advanced solid tumor such as melanoma, head and neck, liver or kidney cancer. In DNA, the CDR3 is TGTGCCAGCAGTGAACTCTTGAGTATGGGAGATACGCAGTATTTT. Protein product: CASSELLSMGDTQYF.